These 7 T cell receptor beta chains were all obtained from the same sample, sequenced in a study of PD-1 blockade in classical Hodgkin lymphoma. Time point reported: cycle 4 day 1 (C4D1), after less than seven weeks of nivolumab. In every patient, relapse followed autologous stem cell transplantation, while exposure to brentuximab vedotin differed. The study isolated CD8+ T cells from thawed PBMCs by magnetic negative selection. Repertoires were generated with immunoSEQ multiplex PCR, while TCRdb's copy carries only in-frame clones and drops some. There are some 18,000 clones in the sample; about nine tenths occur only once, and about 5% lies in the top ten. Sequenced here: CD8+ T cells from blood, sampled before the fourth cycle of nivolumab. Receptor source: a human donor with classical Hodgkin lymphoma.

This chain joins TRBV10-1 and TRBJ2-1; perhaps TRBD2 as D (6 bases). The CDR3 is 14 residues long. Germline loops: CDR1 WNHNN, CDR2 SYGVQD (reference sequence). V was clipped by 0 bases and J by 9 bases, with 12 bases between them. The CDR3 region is CASSESGGESEQFF. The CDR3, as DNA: TGCGCCAGCAGTGAGTCCGGAGGGGAGAGTGAGCAGTTCTTC.

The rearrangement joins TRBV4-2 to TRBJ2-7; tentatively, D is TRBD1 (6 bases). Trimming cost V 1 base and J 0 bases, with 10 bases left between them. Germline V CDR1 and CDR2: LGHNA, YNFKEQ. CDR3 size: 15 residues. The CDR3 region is CASSQAGAASYEQYF. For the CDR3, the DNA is TGTGCCAGCAGCCAAGCAGGGGCGGCCTCCTACGAGCAGTACTTC.

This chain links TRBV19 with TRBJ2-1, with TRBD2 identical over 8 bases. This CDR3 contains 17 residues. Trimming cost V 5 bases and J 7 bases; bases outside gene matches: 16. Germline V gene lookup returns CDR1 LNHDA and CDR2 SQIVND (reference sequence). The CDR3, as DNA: TGTGCCAGTAGTTACAGACTAGCGAAGAATAGGGTAAATGAGCAGTTCTTC. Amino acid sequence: CASSYRLAKNRVNEQFF.

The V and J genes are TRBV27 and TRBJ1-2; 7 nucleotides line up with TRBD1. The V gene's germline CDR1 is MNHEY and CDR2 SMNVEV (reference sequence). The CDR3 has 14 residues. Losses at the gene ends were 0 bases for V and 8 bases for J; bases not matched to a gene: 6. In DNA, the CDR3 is TGTGCCAGCAGTTTATCAGGGGGCGCGAGGGGCTACACCTTC. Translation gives CASSLSGGARGYTF.

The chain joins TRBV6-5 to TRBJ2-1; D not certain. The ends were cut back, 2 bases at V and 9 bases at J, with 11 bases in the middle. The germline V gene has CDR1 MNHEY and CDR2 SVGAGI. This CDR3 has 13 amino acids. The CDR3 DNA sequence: TGTGCCAGCAGTTACGGCGACGGCACTGAGCAGTTCTTC. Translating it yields CASSYGDGTEQFF.

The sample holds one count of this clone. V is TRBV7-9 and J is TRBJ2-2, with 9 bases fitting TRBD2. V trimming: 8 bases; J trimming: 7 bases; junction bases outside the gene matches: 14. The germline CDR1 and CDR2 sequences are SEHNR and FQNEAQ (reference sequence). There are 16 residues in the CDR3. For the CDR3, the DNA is TGTGCCAGCCTCCGGGCCACTAGCGGGTTCGGCGGGGAGCTGTTTTTT. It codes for CASLRATSGFGGELFF.

The chain's CDR3 is CASSLKGQGPYEQYF. For the CDR3, the DNA is TGTGCCAGCAGTTTAAAGGGACAGGGGCCCTACGAGCAGTACTTC. The genes are TRBV27 and TRBJ2-7, with 10 nucleotides matching TRBD1. Germline V gives CDR1 MNHEY, CDR2 SMNVEV (reference sequence). The CDR3 has 15 residues. The junction had 3 bases not matched to a gene; V was cut back by 2 bases and J by 2 bases.